This T cell receptor (beta chain) came from a study of cytomegalovirus exposure and HLA in healthy donors. Study conclusions and caveats: In vitro testing confirmed a few CMV-associated chains as specific for CMV antigens.

Per germline, CDR1 SGHRS and CDR2 YFSETQ. The CDR3 loop spans 14 amino acids. With V trimmed by 3 bases and J by 8 bases, 8 bases remained unmatched. With respect to this clone: As yet, its antigen is unknown.

With 60 Vbeta and 13 Jbeta primers, the PCR was carried out. Produced via immunoSEQ multiplex PCR; TCRdb's table is partial and in-frame only. The data hold roughly 72,000 clones, with over 70% observed a single time. This TCR derives from a woman aged 40 to 50 in good health and CMV-seropositive. The sample taken for sequencing was PBMCs. The chain is built from TRBV5-1 and TRBJ1-2; TRBD1 matches 9 bases. CDR3 in DNA: TGCGCCAGCAGCTCGGGACAGGGTACCACCGGCTACACCTTC. Translated, it gives CASSSGQGTTGYTF. The full variable domain, completed using reference TRBV5-1 and TRBJ1-2, is KAGVTQTPRYLIKTRGQQVTLSCSPISGHRSVSWYQQTPGQGLQFLFEYFSETQRNKGNFPGRFSGRQFSNSRSEMNVSTLELGDSALYLCASSSGQGTTGYTFGSGTRLTVV.